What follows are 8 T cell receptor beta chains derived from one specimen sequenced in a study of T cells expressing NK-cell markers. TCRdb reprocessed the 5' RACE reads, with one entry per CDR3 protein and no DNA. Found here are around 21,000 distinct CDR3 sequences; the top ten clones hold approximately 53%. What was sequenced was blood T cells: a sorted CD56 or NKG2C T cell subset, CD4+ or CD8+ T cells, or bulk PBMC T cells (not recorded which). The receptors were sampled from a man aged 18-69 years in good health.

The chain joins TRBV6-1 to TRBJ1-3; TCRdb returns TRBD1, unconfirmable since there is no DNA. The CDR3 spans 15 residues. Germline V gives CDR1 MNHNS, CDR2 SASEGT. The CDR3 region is CAASTGRPTGNTIYF.

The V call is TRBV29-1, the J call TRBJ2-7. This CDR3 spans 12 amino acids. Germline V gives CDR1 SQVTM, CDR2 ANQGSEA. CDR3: CSVAWSGYEQYF.

CDR3 amino acids: CASSVIGASYGYTF. The gene calls are TRBV9 and TRBJ1-2. In germline, CDR1 is SGDLS, CDR2 YYNGEE. The CDR3 totals 14 residues.

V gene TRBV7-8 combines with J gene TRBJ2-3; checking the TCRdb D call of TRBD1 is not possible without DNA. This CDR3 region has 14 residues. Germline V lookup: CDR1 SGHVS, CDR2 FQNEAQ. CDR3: CASSSSPPQDTQYF.

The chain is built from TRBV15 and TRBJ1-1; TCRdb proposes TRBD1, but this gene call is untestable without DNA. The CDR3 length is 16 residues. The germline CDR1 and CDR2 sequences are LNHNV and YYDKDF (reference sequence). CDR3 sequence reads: CATSRDAGGWDTEAFF.

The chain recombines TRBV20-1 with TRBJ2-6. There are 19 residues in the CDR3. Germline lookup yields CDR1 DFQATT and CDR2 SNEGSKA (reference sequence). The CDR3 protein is CSARDLTQADFSGANVLTF.

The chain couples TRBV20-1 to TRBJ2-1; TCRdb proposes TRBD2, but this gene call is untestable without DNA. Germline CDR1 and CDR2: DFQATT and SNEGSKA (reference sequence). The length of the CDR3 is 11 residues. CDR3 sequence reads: CSASRRVEQFF.

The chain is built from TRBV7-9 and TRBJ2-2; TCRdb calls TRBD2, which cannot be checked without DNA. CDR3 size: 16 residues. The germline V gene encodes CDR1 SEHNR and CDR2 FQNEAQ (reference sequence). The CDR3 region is CASSQTAGGHTGELFF.